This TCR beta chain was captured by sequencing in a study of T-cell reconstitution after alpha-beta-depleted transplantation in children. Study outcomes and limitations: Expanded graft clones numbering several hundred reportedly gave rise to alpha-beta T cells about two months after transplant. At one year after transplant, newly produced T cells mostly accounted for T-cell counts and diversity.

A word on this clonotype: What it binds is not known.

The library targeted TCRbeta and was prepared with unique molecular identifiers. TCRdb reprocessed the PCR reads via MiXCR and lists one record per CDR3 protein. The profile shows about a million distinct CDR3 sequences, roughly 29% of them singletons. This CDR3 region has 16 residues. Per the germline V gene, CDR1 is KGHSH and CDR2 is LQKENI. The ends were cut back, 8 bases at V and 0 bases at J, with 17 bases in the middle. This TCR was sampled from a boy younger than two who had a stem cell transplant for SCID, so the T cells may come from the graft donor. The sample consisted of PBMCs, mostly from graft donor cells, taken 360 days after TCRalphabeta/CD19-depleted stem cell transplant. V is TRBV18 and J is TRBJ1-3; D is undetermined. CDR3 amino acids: CASLRDSPSSGNTIYF. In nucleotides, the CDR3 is TGTGCCAGCCTCCGCGACTCTCCGAGCTCTGGAAACACCATATATTTT.